This TCR beta chain is drawn from a study of cytomegalovirus exposure and HLA in healthy donors. The study, taken as a whole, reports: The study listed roughly 160 cytomegalovirus-associated TCR beta chains. Using the classifier, cytomegalovirus status was reportedly diagnosed with high specificity and sensitivity. With DRB1 most and HLA-C fewest, TCR association rates differed between HLA loci in a later analysis.

This clone turned up a few times. What it binds is unknown. Germline V CDR1 and CDR2: MNHEY, SVGAGI. This CDR3 is built from 15 residues. Trimming stripped 5 bases from V and 0 bases from J, with 13 bases between. The PCR ran on 60 Vbeta and 13 Jbeta primers. Repertoires were generated with immunoSEQ multiplex PCR, while TCRdb's copy carries only in-frame clones and drops some. This table holds approximately 140,000 clones, 81% found once. The chain carries TRBV6-5 and TRBJ1-1; D not resolved. Sequenced: PBMCs. The TCR sequence derives from a man younger than 35 in good health and CMV-seronegative. CDR3 sequence: CASSISLQMNTEAFF. CDR3 DNA sequence: TGTGCCAGCAGTATTAGCCTTCAAATGAACACTGAAGCTTTCTTT.